This T cell receptor beta chain was captured by sequencing in a study of blood T cell repertoires in COVID-19. Study context: COVID-19 samples collected from the United States, Italy and Spain covered acute and convalescent phases. The cDNA or gDNA used as material had been derived from T cells, B-cell-depleted T cells, or PBMCs.

Source study methods: For nucleated cells, counts were estimated from reference gene primer amplification. Only in-frame clones appear in the TCRdb table, and some are missing; sequencing was by immunoSEQ multiplex PCR. V and J calls plus clone size are reproduced from that table; the DNA served to infer D and trimming. Among about 160,000 clones listed, less than 85% were seen once. Sequencing was performed on peripheral blood. This TCR came from a human donor with acute or convalescent COVID-19. The donor label of this sample is uncertain.

As DNA, the CDR3 is TGTGCCAGCAGTTCCCCCGACAGCAACTCTGGAAACACCATATATTTT. Its translation is CASSSPDSNSGNTIYF. The chain joins TRBV28 to TRBJ1-3; TRBD1 is a possible D gene (5 bases). Between the trimmed V and J ends, which lost 4 bases and 0 bases, there was a span of 13 bases. The CDR3 length is 16 residues. Looked up from germline, CDR1 is MDHEN and CDR2 is SYDVKM.